This T cell receptor (beta chain) was sequenced for a study of cytomegalovirus exposure and HLA in healthy donors. A multiplex PCR was run with 60 Vbeta primers and 13 Jbeta primers. This table comes from immunoSEQ multiplex PCR, and its TCRdb copy is limited to in-frame clones, with some not included. The table has fewer than 90,000 clones, 65% to 75% seen once. In this sample, this clone turned up a few times. The antigen is not known. The germline gives CDR1 MNHNS, CDR2 SASEGT. V lost 4 bases, J lost 2 bases, and 9 bases lay in between. CDR3 size: 13 residues. Study findings and constraints: TCR sequences were mostly rare, though some public TCRs occurred in many donors. Solely CMV serostatus was available to characterize immune exposure. Excluded: some indistinguishable V segments such as TRBV6-2 and TRBV6-3. Using a false discovery rate of 0.05, a later analysis showed that around 16,000 TCR beta sequences were associated with HLA alleles.

The sequence was obtained from a man aged 35-49 years in good health and CMV-seropositive. Sequencing input: PBMCs. V and J are TRBV6-1 and TRBJ2-7; tentative D call: TRBD2 (5 bases). CDR3 amino acids: CASSVAGPYEQYF. The CDR3 coding sequence is TGTGCCAGCAGTGTGGCGGGCCCCTACGAGCAGTACTTC.